This T cell receptor (beta chain) emerged from a study of blood T cell repertoires in COVID-19. Overall study context: Sites in the United States, Italy and Spain provided acute and convalescent COVID-19 samples. The analysed material was cDNA or gDNA that came from T cells, B-cell-depleted T cells, or PBMCs.

The ends lost 3 bases at V and 4 bases at J; junction bases unmatched: 6. The CDR3 sequence is 15 residues long. In germline, CDR1 is LGHDT, CDR2 YNNKEL (reference sequence). Methods used by the authors: Estimation of nucleated cell counts relied on the amplification of reference gene primers. Sequencing was performed with immunoSEQ multiplex PCR; in TCRdb, only in-frame clones are kept and a portion is missing. Clonal size and the V and J genes are those of that table, whereas D and trimming came from the DNA. Among about 210,000 clones, about 83% were seen once, and the ten largest hold roughly 2.9%. A few counts support this clone.

The sequencing sample was made of peripheral blood. V gene TRBV3-1 (or the pseudogene TRBV3-2) combines with J gene TRBJ2-1; 7 bases map to TRBD1. The TCR comes from a man in his fifties with active or convalescent COVID-19. CDR3 sequence (DNA): TGTGCCAGCAGCCAGGCCGGGACAGCTTACAATGAGCAGTTCTTC. Its protein is CASSQAGTAYNEQFF.